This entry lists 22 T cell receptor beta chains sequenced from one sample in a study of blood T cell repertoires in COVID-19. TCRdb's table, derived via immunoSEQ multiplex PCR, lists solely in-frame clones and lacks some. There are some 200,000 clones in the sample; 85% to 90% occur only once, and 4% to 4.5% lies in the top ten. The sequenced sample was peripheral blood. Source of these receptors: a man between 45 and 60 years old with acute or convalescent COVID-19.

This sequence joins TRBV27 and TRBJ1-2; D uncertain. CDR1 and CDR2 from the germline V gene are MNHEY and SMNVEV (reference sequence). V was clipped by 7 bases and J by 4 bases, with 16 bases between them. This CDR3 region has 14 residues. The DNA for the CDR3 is TGTGCCAGCACCCAGCTGGGCCGGGGCTATGGCTACACCTTC. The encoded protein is CASTQLGRGYGYTF.

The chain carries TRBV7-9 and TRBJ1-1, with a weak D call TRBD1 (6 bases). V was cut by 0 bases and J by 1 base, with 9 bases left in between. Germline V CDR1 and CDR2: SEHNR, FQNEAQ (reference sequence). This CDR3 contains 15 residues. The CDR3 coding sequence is TGTGCCAGCAGCTTAGCGGGGGCACCGAACACTGAAGCTTTCTTT. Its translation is CASSLAGAPNTEAFF.

CDR3 DNA sequence: TGTGCCAGCAGCTCACGTCGGACAGGGTTGAGTGGAAACACCATATATTTT. Its protein product is CASSSRRTGLSGNTIYF. The genes are TRBV7-9 and TRBJ1-3; 8 bases agree with TRBD1. Germline V gives CDR1 SEHNR, CDR2 FQNEAQ (reference sequence). This CDR3 spans 17 amino acids. Trimming at V came to 4 bases and at J to 3 bases, leaving 11 bases not matched to a gene. The full variable domain, in which reference TRBV7-9 and TRBJ1-3 provide the parts outside the CDR3, is DTGVSQNPRHKITKRGQNVTFRCDPISEHNRLYWYRQTLGQGPEFLTYFQNEAQLEKSRLLSDRFSAERPKGSFSTLEIQRTEQGDSAMYLCASSSRRTGLSGNTIYFGEGSWLTVV.

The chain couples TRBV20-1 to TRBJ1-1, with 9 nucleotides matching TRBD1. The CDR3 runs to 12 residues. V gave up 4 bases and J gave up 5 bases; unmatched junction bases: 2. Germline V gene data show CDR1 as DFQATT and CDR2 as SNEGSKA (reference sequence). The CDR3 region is CSANDRGTEAFF. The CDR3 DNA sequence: TGCAGTGCTAATGACAGGGGGACTGAAGCTTTCTTT.

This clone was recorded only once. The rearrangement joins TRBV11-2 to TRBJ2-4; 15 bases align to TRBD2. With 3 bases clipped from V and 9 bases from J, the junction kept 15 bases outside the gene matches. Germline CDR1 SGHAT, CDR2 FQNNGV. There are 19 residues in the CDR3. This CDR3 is CASSFEPGLAGGRAIIQYF. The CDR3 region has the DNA TGTGCCAGCAGCTTTGAGCCGGGACTAGCGGGGGGCCGAGCGATCATTCAGTACTTC.

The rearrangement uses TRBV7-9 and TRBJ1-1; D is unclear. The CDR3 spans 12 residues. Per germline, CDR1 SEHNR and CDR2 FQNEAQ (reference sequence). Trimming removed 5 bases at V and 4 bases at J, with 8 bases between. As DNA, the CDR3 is TGTGCCAGCAGCCCTGGAGGCACTGAAGCTTTCTTT. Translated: CASSPGGTEAFF.

The CDR3 sequence is CAISASSDTQYF. CDR3 bases: TGTGCCATCAGCGCGAGCTCAGATACGCAGTATTTT. This rearrangement joins TRBV10-3 to TRBJ2-3, with D unresolved. The CDR3 spans 12 residues. Germline CDR1 reads ENHRY; CDR2 reads SYGVKD. V lost 6 bases and J 4 bases, leaving 8 bases between the germline ends.

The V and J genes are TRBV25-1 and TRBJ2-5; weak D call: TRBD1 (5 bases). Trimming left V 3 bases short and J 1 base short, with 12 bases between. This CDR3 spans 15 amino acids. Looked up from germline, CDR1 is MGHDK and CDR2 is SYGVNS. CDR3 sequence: CASSDPRQPQETQYF. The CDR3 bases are TGTGCCAGCAGTGATCCCCGACAGCCCCAAGAGACCCAGTACTTC.

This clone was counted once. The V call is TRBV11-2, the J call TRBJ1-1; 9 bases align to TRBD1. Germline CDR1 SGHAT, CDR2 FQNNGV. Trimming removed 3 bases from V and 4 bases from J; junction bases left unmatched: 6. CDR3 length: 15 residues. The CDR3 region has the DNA TGTGCCAGCAGCTTCCTGGACAGGGGAGGCACTGAAGCTTTCTTT. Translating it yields CASSFLDRGGTEAFF. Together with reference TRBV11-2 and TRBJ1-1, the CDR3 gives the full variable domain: EAGVAQSPRYKIIEKRQSVAFWCNPISGHATLYWYQQILGQGPKLLIQFQNNGVVDDSQLPKDRFSAERLKGVDSTLKIQPAKLEDSAVYLCASSFLDRGGTEAFFGQGTRLTVV.

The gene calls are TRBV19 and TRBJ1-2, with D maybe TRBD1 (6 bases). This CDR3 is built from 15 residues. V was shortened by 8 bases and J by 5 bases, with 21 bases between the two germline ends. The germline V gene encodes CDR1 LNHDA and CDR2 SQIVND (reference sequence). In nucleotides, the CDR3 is TGTGCCAGTTCTCATGGACAGCCAGAATTTTATGGCTACACCTTC. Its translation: CASSHGQPEFYGYTF.

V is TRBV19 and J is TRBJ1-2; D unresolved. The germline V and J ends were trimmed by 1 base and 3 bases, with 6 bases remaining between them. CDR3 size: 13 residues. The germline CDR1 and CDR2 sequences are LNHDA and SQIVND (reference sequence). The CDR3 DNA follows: TGTGCCAGTAGTATAGGGGCCGACTATGGCTACACCTTC. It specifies CASSIGADYGYTF.

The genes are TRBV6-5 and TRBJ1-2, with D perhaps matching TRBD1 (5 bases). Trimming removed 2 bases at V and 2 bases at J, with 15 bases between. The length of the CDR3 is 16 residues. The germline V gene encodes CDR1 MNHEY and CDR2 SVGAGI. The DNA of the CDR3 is TGTGCCAGCAGTTACCAACGACAGTATTCGAACTATGGCTACACCTTC. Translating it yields CASSYQRQYSNYGYTF.

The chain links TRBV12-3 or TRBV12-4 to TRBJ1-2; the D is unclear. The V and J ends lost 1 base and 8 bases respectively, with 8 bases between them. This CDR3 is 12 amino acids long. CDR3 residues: CASSLGGGGYTF. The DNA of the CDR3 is TGTGCCAGCAGTTTAGGGGGAGGCGGCTACACCTTC.

The CDR3 DNA reads TGCGCCAGCAGCTTGGTTGTCAGGGAGGCCGGGGAGCTGTTTTTT. Translating gives CASSLVVREAGELFF. The rearrangement joins TRBV5-1 to TRBJ2-2; D possibly corresponds to TRBD2 (6 bases). Germline values: CDR1 SGHRS, CDR2 YFSETQ. Trimming took 0 bases from V and 6 from J, leaving 12 bases between them. This CDR3 is built from 15 residues.

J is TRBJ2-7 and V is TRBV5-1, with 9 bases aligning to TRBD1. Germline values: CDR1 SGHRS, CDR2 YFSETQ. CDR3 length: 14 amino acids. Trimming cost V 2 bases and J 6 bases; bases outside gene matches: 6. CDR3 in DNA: TGCGCCAGCAGCTTACAACAGGGGGCGGGCGAGCAGTACTTC. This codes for CASSLQQGAGEQYF.

The CDR3 nucleotides are TGCAGCGTTGACCGCCGGGACAGGGCCCGCATTCATGCGGGCTACACCTTC. Translation: CSVDRRDRARIHAGYTF. V is TRBV29-1 and J is TRBJ1-2; 9 nucleotides align to TRBD1. CDR3 length: 17 amino acids. From germline, CDR1 is SQVTM and CDR2 ANQGSEA. The J segment lost 8 bases and the V segment lost 3 bases, leaving 19 bases of the junction unmatched.

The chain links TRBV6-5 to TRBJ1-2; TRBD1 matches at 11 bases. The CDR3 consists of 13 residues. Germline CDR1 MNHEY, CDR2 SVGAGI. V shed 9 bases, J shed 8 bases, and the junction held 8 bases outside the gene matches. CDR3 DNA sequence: TGTGCCAGTGGACAGGGGGCGTCCGGGGGCTACACCTTC. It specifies CASGQGASGGYTF.

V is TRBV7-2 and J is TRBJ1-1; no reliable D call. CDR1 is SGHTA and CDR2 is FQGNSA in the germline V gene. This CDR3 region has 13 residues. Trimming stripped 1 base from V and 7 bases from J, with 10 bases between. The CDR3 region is CASSLVQVGEAFF. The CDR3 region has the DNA TGTGCCAGCAGCTTAGTGCAGGTGGGTGAAGCTTTCTTT.

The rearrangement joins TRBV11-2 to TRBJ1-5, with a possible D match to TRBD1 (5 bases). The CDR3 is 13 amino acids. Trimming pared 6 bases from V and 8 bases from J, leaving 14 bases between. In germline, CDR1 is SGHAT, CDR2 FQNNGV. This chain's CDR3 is CASSQAPGEPQHF. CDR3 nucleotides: TGTGCCAGCAGTCAGGCTCCGGGGGAGCCCCAGCATTTT.

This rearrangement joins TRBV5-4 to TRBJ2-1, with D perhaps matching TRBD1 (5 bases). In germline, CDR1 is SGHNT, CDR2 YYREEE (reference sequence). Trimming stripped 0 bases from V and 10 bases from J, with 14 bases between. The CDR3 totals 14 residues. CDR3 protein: CASSLEGVRAEQFF. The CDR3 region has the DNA TGTGCCAGCAGCTTGGAAGGGGTAAGGGCGGAGCAGTTCTTC.

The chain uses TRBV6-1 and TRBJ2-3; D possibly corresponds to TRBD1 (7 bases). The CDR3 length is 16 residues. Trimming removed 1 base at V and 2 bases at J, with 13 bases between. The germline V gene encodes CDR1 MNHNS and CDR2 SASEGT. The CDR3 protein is CASSEVGGGLTDTQYF. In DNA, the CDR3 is TGTGCCAGCAGTGAAGTCGGAGGGGGCCTCACAGATACGCAGTATTTT.

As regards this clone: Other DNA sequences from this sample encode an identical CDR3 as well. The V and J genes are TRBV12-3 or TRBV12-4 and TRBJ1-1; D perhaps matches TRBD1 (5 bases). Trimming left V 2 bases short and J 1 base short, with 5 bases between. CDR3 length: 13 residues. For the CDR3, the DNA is TGTGCCAGCAGTTTAACAGGGAACACTGAAGCTTTCTTT. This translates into CASSLTGNTEAFF.